The 9 T cell receptor beta chains below come from one sample, sequenced in a study of CXCR3-negative and CXCR3-positive naive CD8 T cells. With UMI labels, 5' RACE was used to prepare the TRB cDNA libraries. TCRdb reprocessed the 5' RACE reads and stores each CDR3 protein as one record, lacking DNA. The sample holds about 90,000 distinct CDR3 sequences. Sequenced input: naive CXCR3- CD8+ T cells from blood. Subset denoted: CD45RO-CCR7+CD27+CD95- naive CD8+ T cells lacking CXCR3 (TNR3-). The receptors originated from a human donor in good health. Some clones in this sample may be carry-over from other donors' samples.

V gene TRBV30 combines with J gene TRBJ2-3; TCRdb's D call, TRBD2, is unchecked because there is no DNA. The germline V gene has CDR1 GTSNPN and CDR2 SVGIG (reference sequence). CDR3 length: 12 amino acids. The CDR3: CAWGEIADTQYF.

The V and J genes are TRBV12-3 or TRBV12-4 and TRBJ1-4. The CDR3 has 12 residues. The CDR3 spells CASSLAEEEPFF.

V gene TRBV14 combines with J gene TRBJ2-7; TCRdb's D call, TRBD1, is unchecked because there is no DNA. CDR1 SGHDN and CDR2 FVKESK come from the germline V gene. CDR3 length: 14 amino acids. The CDR3 protein is CASSQGSGTYEQYF.

V is TRBV29-1 and J is TRBJ2-1; TCRdb names TRBD2, which stays unverified in the absence of DNA. The V gene's germline CDR1 is SQVTM and CDR2 ANQGSEA. This CDR3 has 15 residues. This CDR3 reads CSVEEVGREDDEQFF.

This chain links TRBV7-6 with TRBJ2-7; the D gene TCRdb calls, TRBD1, cannot be checked with no DNA. The length of the CDR3 is 14 residues. Germline assignment: CDR1 SGHVS and CDR2 FNYEAQ. CDR3 amino acids: CASSPRGSSYEQYF. Variable domain in full (rest from reference TRBV7-6 and TRBJ2-7): GAGVSQSPRYKVTKRGQDVALRCDPISGHVSLYWYRQALGQGPEFLTYFNYEAQQDKSGLPNDRFSAERPEGSISTLTIQRTEQRDSAMYRCASSPRGSSYEQYFGPGTRLTVT.

V and J are TRBV30 and TRBJ1-3. Germline CDR1 reads GTSNPN; CDR2 reads SVGIG (reference sequence). The CDR3 runs 13 residues. The CDR3 sequence: CAWSGHTGNTIYF.

V and J are TRBV5-5 and TRBJ2-7. The CDR3 is 13 residues long. CDR1 is SGHKS, CDR2 YYEKEE, per germline (reference sequence). This chain's CDR3 is CASSFTGPYEQYF.

The V gene is TRBV20-1, the J gene TRBJ1-4; the D gene TCRdb calls, TRBD1, cannot be checked with no DNA. This CDR3 has 17 amino acids. In germline, CDR1 is DFQATT, CDR2 SNEGSKA (reference sequence). The CDR3 region is CSARDGGQANFNEKLFF.

V usage is TRBV4-2 and J usage is TRBJ2-1; TCRdb proposes TRBD2, but this gene call is untestable without DNA. This CDR3 is built from 14 residues. CDR1 and CDR2 from the germline V gene are LGHNA and YNFKEQ. The CDR3 sequence: CASSHSGTYNEEFF.